This section outlines one T cell receptor (beta chain) sequence together with its context. Its target is unknown. Arm-PCR of CDR3 regions with iRepertoire HTBI primers generated TCR beta libraries. A single record per CDR3 protein comes from TCRdb applying MiXCR to the multiplex PCR reads. This sample yields about 660,000 distinct CDR3 sequences, of which 30% are seen a single time; under 55% belongs to the top ten. The sample is drawn from a study of regulatory T cells in long-lasting Graves disease. Points from the study as a whole: A greater number of public clonotypes (under 3,000) was shared by persistent patients than by new patients (approximately 910). Favored gene segments in persistent disease were TRBV28, TRBJ1-2 and TRBJ2-5.

Germline V gene sequence: CDR1 MNHNS, CDR2 SASEGT. Trimming took off 4 bases at V and 7 bases at J, with 14 bases between the two ends. The CDR3 has 15 residues. The time point is: persistent/refractory GD, antithyroid drugs over 5 years with positive TRAb. The TCR library was made from RNA extracted from PBMCs. The source of the patients was an endocrinology department in Xi'an, China. The TCR was taken from a female donor with Graves disease. V and J are TRBV6-1 and TRBJ1-6; possibly TRBD1 for D (5 bases). The source material was peripheral blood mononuclear cells (PBMCs), sampled when the disease was refractory, from a patient treated with antithyroid drugs. CDR3 sequence: CASSAPRVRNSPLHF. The CDR3 bases are TGTGCCAGCAGTGCGCCCAGGGTGAGGAATTCACCCCTCCACTTT.